This T cell receptor beta chain was sequenced in a study of regulatory T cells in long-lasting Graves disease. Study-level information: Those with persistent Graves' disease had received antithyroid drugs for over 5 years with positive TSH receptor antibodies.

The germline V and J ends were trimmed by 3 bases and 4 bases, with 9 bases remaining between them. The CDR3 loop spans 14 amino acids. CDR1 is WNHNN, CDR2 SYGVQD, per germline (reference sequence). CDR3-region Arm-PCR and iRepertoire HTBI primers produced the TCR beta libraries. As originally analysed: Segment identification across samples yielded around 64 TRBV and about 13 TRBJ segments. TCRdb ran MiXCR on the multiplex PCR reads and lists one entry per CDR3 protein. V and J calls and clone size were set by TCRdb, not the authors. This repertoire shows hundreds of thousands of distinct CDR3 sequences, under 25% found once; its top ten account for 7% to 9%. Notes on this clonotype: The antigen remains undetermined.

Time point in this sample: persistent/refractory GD, antithyroid drugs over 5 years with positive TRAb. The TCR library was made from RNA extracted from PBMCs. Study results and caveats: Having few samples may have compromised the accuracy. Among persistent patients, a larger number of public clonotypes were shared (around 2,700) than among newly diagnosed patients (more than 850).

Sequences were derived from peripheral blood mononuclear cells (PBMCs), sampled when the disease was refractory, from a patient treated with antithyroid drugs. The gene calls are TRBV10-1 and TRBJ2-2; D not resolved. This receptor was identified in a female donor with Graves disease. CDR3 bases: TGCGCCAGCAGTGACGGGCCGAGCACCGGGGAGCTGTTTTTT. This encodes CASSDGPSTGELFF.